A selection of T cell receptor beta chains follows, all from one sample in a study of molecular identifiers for immune sequencing clone quantification. TCRdb recomputed calls from the PCR reads with MiXCR, one row per CDR3 protein. There are about 320,000 distinct CDR3 sequences in the sample; about 21% occur only once, and 0.81% lies in the top ten. The sample comprised naive CD8+ T cells from blood, with Jurkat cell RNA spiked in. Receptors originate from a human donor in good health. Some libraries in this study had Jurkat cell RNA spiked in. Both conserved end residues are trimmed from each CDR3.

v_gene: TRBV6-5
j_gene: TRBJ1-1
CDR3aa: ASSPADSTEAF

v_gene: TRBV9
j_gene: TRBJ2-7
CDR3aa: ASSGGESSYEQY

v_gene: TRBV19
j_gene: TRBJ1-2
CDR3aa: ASSLSQGGRSGYT

v_gene: TRBV7-9
j_gene: TRBJ2-5
CDR3aa: ASSSGAGQETQY

v_gene: TRBV29-1
j_gene: TRBJ1-4
CDR3aa: SVLDRVYNEKLF

v_gene: TRBV12-5
j_gene: TRBJ2-7
CDR3aa: ASGFFLPNEQY

v_gene: TRBV7-9
j_gene: TRBJ2-5
CDR3aa: ASSYSGTGEETQY

v_gene: TRBV24-1
j_gene: TRBJ1-1
CDR3aa: ATEGQDRGWTEAF

v_gene: TRBV29-1
j_gene: TRBJ1-2
CDR3aa: SVEDAGGDYGYT

v_gene: TRBV20-1
j_gene: TRBJ2-4
CDR3aa: SARESERNIQY

v_gene: TRBV19
j_gene: TRBJ1-5
CDR3aa: ASSNFNGEPQH

v_gene: TRBV5-1
j_gene: TRBJ2-7
CDR3aa: ASSSIPEDEQC

v_gene: TRBV27
j_gene: TRBJ1-4
CDR3aa: ASSIRTELATNEKLF

v_gene: TRBV7-9
j_gene: TRBJ2-1
CDR3aa: ASSLEGRANEQF

v_gene: TRBV13
j_gene: TRBJ1-1
CDR3aa: ASSYRTDMNTEAF